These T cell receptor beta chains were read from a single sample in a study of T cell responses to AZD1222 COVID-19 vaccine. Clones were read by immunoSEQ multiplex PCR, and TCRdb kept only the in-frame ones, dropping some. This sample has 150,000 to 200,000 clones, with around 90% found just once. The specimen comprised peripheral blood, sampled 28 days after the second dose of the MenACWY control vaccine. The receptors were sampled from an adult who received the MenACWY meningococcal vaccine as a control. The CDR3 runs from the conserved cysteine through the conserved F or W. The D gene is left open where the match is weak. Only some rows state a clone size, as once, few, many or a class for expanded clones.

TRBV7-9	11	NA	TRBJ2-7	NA	CASSGQYEQYF	TGTGCCAGCAGCGGACAATACGAGCAGTACTTC
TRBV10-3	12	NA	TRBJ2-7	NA	CAISESRWEQYF	TGTGCCATCAGTGAGTCTCGGTGGGAGCAGTACTTC
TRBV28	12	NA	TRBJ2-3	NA	CASSLLTDTQYF	TGTGCCAGCAGTTTATTGACAGATACGCAGTATTTT
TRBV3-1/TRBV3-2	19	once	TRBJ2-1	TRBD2	CASSQDPITLAGGVNEQFF	TGTGCCAGCAGCCAAGATCCCATTACGCTAGCGGGAGGTGTCAATGAGCAGTTCTTC
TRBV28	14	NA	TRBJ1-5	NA	CASSLSGANQPQHF	TGTGCCAGCAGCTTATCGGGAGCCAATCAGCCCCAGCATTTT
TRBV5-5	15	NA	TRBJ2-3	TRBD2	CASSLGGSGTDTQYF	TGTGCCAGCAGCTTGGGCGGGAGTGGCACAGATACGCAGTATTTT
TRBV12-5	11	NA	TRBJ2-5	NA	CASGLGETQYF	TGTGCTAGTGGTTTAGGGGAGACCCAGTACTTC
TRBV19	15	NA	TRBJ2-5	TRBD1	CASSIRQGREATQYF	TGTGCCAGTAGTATAAGACAGGGAAGAGAGGCAACCCAGTACTTC
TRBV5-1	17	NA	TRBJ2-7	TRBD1	CASSLGTGITTLYEQYF	TGCGCCAGCAGCTTGGGGACAGGGATAACGACATTGTACGAGCAGTACTTC
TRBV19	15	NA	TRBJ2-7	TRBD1	CASSATGTGRYEQYF	TGTGCCAGTAGTGCCACCGGGACAGGGAGGTACGAGCAGTACTTC